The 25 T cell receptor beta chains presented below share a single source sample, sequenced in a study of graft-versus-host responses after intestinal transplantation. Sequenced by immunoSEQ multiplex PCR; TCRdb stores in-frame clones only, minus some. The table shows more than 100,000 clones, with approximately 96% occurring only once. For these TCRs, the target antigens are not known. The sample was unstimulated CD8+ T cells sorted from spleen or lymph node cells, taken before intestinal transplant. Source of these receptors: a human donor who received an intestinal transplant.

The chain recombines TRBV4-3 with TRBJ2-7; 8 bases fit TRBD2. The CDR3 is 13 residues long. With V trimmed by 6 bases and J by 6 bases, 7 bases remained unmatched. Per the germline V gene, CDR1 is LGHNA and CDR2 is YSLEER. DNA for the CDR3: TGCGCCAGCAGATACACTACTAGCGGCGAGCAGTACTTC. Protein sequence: CASRYTTSGEQYF.

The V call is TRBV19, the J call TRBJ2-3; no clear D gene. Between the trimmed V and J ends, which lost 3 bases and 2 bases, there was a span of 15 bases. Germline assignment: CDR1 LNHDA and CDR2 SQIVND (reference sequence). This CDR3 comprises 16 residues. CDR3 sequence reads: CASSIRRAVNTDTQYF. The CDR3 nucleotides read TGTGCCAGTAGTATCCGCCGGGCAGTCAACACAGATACGCAGTATTTT.

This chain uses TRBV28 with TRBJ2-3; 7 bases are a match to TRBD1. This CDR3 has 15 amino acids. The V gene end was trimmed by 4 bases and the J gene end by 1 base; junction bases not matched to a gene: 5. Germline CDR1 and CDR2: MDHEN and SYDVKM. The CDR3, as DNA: TGTGCCAGCAGTTACAGGGGATTTGGCACAGATACGCAGTATTTT. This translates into CASSYRGFGTDTQYF.

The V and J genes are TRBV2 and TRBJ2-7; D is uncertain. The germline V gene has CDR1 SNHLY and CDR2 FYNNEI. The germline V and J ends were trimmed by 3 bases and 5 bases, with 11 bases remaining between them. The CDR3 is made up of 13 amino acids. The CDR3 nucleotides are TGTGCCAGCAGTGATACTCGGGTTAACGAGCAGTACTTC. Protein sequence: CASSDTRVNEQYF. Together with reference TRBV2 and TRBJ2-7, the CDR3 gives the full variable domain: EPEVTQTPSHQVTQMGQEVILRCVPISNHLYFYWYRQILGQKVEFLVSFYNNEISEKSEIFDDQFSVERPDGSNFTLKIRSTKLEDSAMYFCASSDTRVNEQYFGPGTRLTVT.

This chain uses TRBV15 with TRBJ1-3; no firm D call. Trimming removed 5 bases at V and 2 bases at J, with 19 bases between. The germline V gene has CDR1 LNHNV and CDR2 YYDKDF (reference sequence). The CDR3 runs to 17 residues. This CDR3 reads CATSPRRTAGTGNTIYF. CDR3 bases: TGTGCCACCAGCCCACGGCGGACCGCCGGAACTGGAAACACCATATATTTT.

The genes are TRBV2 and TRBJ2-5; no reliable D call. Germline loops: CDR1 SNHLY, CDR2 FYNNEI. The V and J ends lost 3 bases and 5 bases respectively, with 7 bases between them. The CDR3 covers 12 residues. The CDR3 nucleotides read TGTGCCAGCAGTGACGGCCGGGAGACCCAGTACTTC. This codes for CASSDGRETQYF.

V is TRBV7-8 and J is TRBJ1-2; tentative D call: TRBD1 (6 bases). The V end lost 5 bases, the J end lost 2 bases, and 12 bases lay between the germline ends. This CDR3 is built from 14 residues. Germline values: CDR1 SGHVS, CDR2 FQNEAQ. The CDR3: CASSRQEKNYGYTF. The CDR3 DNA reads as TGTGCCAGCAGCCGACAGGAAAAGAACTATGGCTACACCTTC.

CDR3 bases: TGTGCCAGCAGCCCGACGGGACTAGCGACATACGAGCAGTACTTC. Translating it yields CASSPTGLATYEQYF. This chain joins TRBV7-2 and TRBJ2-7, with 10 bases that match TRBD2. The ends lost 5 bases at V and 4 bases at J; junction bases unmatched: 8. The CDR3 covers 15 residues. Per germline, CDR1 SGHTA and CDR2 FQGNSA.

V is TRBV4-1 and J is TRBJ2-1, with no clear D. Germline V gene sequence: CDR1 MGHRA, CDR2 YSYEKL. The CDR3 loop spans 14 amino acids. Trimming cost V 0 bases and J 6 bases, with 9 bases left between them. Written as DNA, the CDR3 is TGCGCCAGCAGCCAAGATGCCCCCAGCAATGAGCAGTTCTTC. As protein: CASSQDAPSNEQFF.

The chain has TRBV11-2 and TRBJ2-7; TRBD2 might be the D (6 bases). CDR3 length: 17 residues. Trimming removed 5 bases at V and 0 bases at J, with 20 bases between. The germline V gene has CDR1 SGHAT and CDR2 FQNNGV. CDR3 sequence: CASSPGRGATFSYEQYF. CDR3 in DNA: TGTGCCAGCAGCCCAGGGCGCGGGGCGACCTTCTCCTACGAGCAGTACTTC.

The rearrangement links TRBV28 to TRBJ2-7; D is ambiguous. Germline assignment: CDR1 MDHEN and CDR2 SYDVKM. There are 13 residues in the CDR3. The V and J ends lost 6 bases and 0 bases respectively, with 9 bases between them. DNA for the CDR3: TGTGCCAGCAGCCCTGCGGACTCCTACGAGCAGTACTTC. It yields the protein CASSPADSYEQYF.

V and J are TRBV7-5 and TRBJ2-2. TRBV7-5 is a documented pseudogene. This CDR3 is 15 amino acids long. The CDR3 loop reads CVRSHGTGARGELFF. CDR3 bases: TGTGTCAGAAGCCATGGGACCGGGGCACGGGGGGAGCTGTTTTTT.

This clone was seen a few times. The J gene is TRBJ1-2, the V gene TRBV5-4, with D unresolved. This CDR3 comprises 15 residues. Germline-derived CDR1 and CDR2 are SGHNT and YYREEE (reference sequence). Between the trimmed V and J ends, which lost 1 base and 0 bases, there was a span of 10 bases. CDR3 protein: CASSLIGIANYGYTF. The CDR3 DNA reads TGTGCCAGCAGCTTGATAGGGATAGCTAACTATGGCTACACCTTC.

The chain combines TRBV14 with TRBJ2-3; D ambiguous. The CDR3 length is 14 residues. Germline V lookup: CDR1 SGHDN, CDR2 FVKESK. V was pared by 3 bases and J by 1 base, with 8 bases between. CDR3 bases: TGTGCCAGCAGCCATATCGGTGGCACAGATACGCAGTATTTT. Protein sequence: CASSHIGGTDTQYF.

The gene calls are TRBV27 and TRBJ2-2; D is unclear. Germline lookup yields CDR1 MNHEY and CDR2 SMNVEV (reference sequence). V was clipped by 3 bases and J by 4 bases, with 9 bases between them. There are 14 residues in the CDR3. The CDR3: CASSFSSGTGELFF. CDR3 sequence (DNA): TGTGCCAGCAGTTTCTCCTCCGGCACCGGGGAGCTGTTTTTT.

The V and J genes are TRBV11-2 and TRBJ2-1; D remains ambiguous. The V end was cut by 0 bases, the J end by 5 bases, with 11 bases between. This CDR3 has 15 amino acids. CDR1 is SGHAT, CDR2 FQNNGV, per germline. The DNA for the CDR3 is TGTGCCAGCAGCTTAGATTTAAGGACCCACAATGAGCAGTTCTTC. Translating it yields CASSLDLRTHNEQFF.

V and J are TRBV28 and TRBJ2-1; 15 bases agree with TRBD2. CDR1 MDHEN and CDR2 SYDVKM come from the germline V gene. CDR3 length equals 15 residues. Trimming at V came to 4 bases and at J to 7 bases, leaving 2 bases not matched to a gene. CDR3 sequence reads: CASSSGLAGGNEQFF. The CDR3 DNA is TGTGCCAGCAGTTCCGGACTAGCGGGAGGGAATGAGCAGTTCTTC.

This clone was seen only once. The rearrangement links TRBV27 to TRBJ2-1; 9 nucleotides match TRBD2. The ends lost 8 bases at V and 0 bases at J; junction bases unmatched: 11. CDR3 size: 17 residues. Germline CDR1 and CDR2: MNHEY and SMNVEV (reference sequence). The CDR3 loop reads CASLRLAGSYSYNEQFF. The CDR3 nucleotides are TGTGCCAGCTTGAGGCTAGCGGGATCCTACTCCTACAATGAGCAGTTCTTC.

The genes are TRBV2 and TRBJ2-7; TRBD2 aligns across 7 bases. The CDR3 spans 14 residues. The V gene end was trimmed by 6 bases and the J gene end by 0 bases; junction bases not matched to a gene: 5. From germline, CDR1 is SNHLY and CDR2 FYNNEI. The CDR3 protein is CASRLGGSSYEQYF. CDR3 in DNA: TGTGCCAGCAGGTTGGGGGGGAGCTCCTACGAGCAGTACTTC.

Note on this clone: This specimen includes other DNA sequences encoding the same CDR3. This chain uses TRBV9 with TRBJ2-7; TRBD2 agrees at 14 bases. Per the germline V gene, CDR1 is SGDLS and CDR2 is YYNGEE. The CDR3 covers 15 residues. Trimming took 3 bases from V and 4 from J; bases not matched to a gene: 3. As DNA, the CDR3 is TGTGCCAGCAGCGCAGGGACTAGCGGGAGTTACGAGCAGTACTTC. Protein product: CASSAGTSGSYEQYF.

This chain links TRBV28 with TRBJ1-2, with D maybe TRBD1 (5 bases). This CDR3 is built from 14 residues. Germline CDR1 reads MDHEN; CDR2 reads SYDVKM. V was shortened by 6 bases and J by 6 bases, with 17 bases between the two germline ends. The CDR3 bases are TGTGCCAGCAGCCTTTGGCAGGGATCGAATGGCTACACCTTC. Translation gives CASSLWQGSNGYTF.

In DNA form, the CDR3 reads TGCGCCAGCAGCTTGGCAGGGGACGGTGCCCTCCACTTT. It codes for CASSLAGDGALHF. J is TRBJ1-6 and V is TRBV5-1, with D possibly TRBD1 on 6 matching bases. Germline CDR1 and CDR2: SGHRS and YFSETQ. The CDR3 sequence is 13 residues long. Trimming took off 0 bases at V and 14 bases at J, with 12 bases between the two ends.

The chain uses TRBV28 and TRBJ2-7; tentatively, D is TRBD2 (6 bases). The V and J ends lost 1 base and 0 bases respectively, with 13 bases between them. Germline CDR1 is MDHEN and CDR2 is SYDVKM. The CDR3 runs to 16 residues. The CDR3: CASSLYAGSPSYEQYF. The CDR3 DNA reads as TGTGCCAGCAGTTTATACGCGGGGAGCCCCTCCTACGAGCAGTACTTC.

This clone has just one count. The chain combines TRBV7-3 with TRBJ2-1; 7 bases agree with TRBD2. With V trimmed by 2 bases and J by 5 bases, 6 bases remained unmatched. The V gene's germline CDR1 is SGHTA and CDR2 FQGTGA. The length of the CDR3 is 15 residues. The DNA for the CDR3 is TGTGCCAGCAGCTTACTCGGGGGGACTAACAATGAGCAGTTCTTC. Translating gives CASSLLGGTNNEQFF.

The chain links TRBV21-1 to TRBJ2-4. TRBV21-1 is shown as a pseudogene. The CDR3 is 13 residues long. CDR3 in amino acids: CASSRVAKNIQYF. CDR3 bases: TGTGCCAGCAGCAGGGTAGCCAAAAACATTCAGTACTTC.